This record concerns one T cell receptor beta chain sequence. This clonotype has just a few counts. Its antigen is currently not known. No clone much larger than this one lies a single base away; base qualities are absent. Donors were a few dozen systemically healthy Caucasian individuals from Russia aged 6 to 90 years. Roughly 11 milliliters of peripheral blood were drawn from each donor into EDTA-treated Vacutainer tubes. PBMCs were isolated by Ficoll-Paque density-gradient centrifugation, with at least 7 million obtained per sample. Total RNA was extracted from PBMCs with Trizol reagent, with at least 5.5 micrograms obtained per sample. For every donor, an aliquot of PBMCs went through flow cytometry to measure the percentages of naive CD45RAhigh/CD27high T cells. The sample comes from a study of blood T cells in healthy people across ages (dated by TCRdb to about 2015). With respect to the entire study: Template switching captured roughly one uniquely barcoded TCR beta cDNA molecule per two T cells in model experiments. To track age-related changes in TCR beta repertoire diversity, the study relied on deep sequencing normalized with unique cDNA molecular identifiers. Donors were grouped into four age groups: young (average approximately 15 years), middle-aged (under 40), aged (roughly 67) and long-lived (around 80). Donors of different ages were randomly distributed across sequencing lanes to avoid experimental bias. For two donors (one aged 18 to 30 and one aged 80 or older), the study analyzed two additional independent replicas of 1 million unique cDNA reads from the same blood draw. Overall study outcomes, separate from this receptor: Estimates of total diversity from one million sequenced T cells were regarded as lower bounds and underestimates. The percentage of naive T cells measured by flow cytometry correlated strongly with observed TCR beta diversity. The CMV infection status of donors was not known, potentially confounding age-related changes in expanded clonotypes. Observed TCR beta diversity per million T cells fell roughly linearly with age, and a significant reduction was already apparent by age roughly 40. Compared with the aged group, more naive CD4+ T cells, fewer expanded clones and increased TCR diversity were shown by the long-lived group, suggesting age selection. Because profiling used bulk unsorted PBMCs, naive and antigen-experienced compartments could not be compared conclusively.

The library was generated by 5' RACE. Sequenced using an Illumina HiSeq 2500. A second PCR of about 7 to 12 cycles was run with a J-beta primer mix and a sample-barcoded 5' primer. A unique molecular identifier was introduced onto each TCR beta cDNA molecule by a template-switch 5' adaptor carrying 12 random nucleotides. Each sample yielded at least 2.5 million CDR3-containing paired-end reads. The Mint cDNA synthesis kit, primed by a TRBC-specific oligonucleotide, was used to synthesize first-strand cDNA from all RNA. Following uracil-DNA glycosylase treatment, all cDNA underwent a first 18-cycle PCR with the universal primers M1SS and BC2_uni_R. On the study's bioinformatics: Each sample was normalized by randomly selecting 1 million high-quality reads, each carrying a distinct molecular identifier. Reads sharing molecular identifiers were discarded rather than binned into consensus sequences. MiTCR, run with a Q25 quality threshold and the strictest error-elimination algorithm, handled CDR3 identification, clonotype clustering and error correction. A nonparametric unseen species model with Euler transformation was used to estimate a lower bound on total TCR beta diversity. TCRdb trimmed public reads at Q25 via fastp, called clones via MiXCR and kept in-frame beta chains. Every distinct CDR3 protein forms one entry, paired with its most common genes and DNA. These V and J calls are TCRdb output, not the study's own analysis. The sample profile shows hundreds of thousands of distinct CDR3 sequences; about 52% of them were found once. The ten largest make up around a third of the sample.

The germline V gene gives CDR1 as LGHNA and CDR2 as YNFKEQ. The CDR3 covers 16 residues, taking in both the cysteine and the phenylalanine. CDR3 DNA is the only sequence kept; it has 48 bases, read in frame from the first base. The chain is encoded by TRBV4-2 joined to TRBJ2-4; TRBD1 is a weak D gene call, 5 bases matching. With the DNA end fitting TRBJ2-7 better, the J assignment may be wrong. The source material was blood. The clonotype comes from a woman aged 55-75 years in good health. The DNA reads TGTGCCAGCAGCCAAGATATGGACACGAAATACTACGAGCAGTACTTC. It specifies CASSQDMDTKYYEQYF.